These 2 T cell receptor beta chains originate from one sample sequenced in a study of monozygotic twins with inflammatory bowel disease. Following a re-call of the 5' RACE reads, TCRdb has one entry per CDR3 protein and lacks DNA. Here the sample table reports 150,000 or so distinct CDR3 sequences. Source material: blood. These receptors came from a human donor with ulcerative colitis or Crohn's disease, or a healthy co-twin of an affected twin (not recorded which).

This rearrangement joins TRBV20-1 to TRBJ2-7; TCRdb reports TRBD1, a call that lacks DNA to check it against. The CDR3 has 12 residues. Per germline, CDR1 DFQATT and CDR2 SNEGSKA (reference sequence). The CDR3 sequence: CSARRPPSEQYF.

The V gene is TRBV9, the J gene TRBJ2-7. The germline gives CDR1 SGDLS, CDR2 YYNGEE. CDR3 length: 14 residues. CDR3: CASSVGVSSYEQYF.